This note documents a single T cell receptor beta chain sequence. Antigen specificity is unknown. A sample-barcoded 5' primer and a J-beta primer mix were used in a second PCR of roughly 7 to 12 cycles. TCRdb re-derived calls from the 5' RACE reads in MiXCR, one entry per CDR3 protein. The table lists some 800,000 distinct CDR3 sequences, 20% to 25% of them singletons, with 3% to 4% in the top ten. Looked up from germline, CDR1 is MDHEN and CDR2 is SYDVKM. CDR3 size: 17 residues. Trimming cost V 1 base and J 5 bases; bases outside gene matches: 9. The data derive from a study of blood T cells in healthy people across ages. The study, taken as a whole, reports: Strong correlation existed between TCR beta diversity and naive T cell percentage.

These data were also filed under a second study, of T cells of mothers and their children.

This chain connects TRBV28 to TRBJ2-1, with 9 nucleotides matching TRBD2. The sample taken for sequencing was blood. The clonotype comes from a boy aged 5-17 years in good health. This CDR3 is CASSLYPLAGSNNEQFF. CDR3 nucleotide sequence: TGTGCCAGCAGTTTATACCCTCTAGCGGGAAGCAACAATGAGCAGTTCTTC.